These 31 T cell receptor beta chains share one sample of origin, sequenced in a study of blood T cell repertoires in COVID-19. Only in-frame clones appear in the TCRdb table, and some are missing; sequencing was by immunoSEQ multiplex PCR. This table holds 100,000 to 120,000 clones, roughly 85% found once. The sequenced material came from peripheral blood. The receptor set was obtained from an elderly woman with active or convalescent COVID-19.

This chain connects TRBV9 to TRBJ1-4; unclear D gene. Trimming took off 3 bases at V and 2 bases at J, with 8 bases between the two ends. From germline, CDR1 is SGDLS and CDR2 YYNGEE. The CDR3 spans 14 residues. CDR3 in amino acids: CASSADNTNEKLFF. CDR3 nucleotides: TGTGCCAGCAGCGCTGACAATACTAATGAAAAACTGTTTTTT.

The chain recombines TRBV10-3 with TRBJ2-1, with D maybe TRBD1 (8 bases). Germline V gene data show CDR1 as ENHRY and CDR2 as SYGVKD. CDR3 length equals 16 residues. The ends were cut back, 5 bases at V and 5 bases at J, with 19 bases in the middle. CDR3 residues: CAISPHRGDYHNEQFF. In DNA, the CDR3 is TGTGCCATCAGTCCGCACAGGGGGGACTACCACAATGAGCAGTTCTTC.

This clone has a count of ten or more. The V gene is TRBV6-6, the J gene TRBJ1-2; 10 positions match TRBD1. The germline CDR1 and CDR2 sequences are MNHNY and SVGAGI (reference sequence). V shed 8 bases, J shed 7 bases, and the junction held 13 bases outside the gene matches. The CDR3 spans 15 residues. CDR3 in amino acids: CASQPGDRGIFGYTF. The CDR3 DNA is TGTGCCAGCCAGCCGGGGGACAGGGGCATATTTGGCTACACCTTC.

This sequence joins TRBV2 and TRBJ1-1; the match to TRBD1 covers 7 bases. CDR1 is SNHLY, CDR2 FYNNEI, per germline. V lost 4 bases and J lost 1; bases outside the gene matches: 3. The CDR3 sequence is 14 residues long. CDR3 amino acids: CASSGQGSNTEAFF. The CDR3 coding sequence is TGTGCCAGCAGTGGACAGGGTTCGAACACTGAAGCTTTCTTT.

The chain combines TRBV9 with TRBJ1-1, with TRBD1 identical over 7 bases. Germline CDR1 is SGDLS and CDR2 is YYNGEE. V lost 0 bases to trimming and J lost 0 bases; unmatched junction nucleotides: 11. The CDR3 has 18 amino acids. In DNA, the CDR3 is TGTGCCAGCAGCGTAGTCCTGACAGGGACCTTTATGAACACTGAAGCTTTCTTT. Translation: CASSVVLTGTFMNTEAFF.

The V call is TRBV2, the J call TRBJ1-5; 12 bases are a match to TRBD1. The J segment lost 6 bases and the V segment lost 6 bases, leaving 6 bases of the junction unmatched. This CDR3 comprises 15 residues. Germline CDR1 is SNHLY and CDR2 is FYNNEI. In nucleotides, the CDR3 is TGTGCCAGCAGGCGGGACAGGGGGCTTAGTCAGCCCCAGCATTTT. This encodes CASRRDRGLSQPQHF.

This chain uses TRBV10-2 with TRBJ2-6; 8 nucleotides align to TRBD1. The CDR3 sequence is 14 residues long. The ends lost 10 bases at V and 4 bases at J; junction bases unmatched: 6. Germline V gives CDR1 WSHSY, CDR2 SAAADI. The CDR3 bases are TGCGCCACCGTCCAGGGGGCCGGGGCCAACGTCCTGACTTTC. Amino acid sequence: CATVQGAGANVLTF.

The chain combines TRBV6-5 with TRBJ2-7, with TRBD1 as a possible D gene (5 bases). CDR1 MNHEY and CDR2 SVGAGI come from the germline V gene. Trimming stripped 0 bases from V and 2 bases from J, with 11 bases between. The CDR3 consists of 15 residues. CDR3 nucleotides: TGTGCCAGCAGTTACTCGAGCCTACAGGCCTACGAGCAGTACTTC. This translates into CASSYSSLQAYEQYF.

This chain uses TRBV10-3 with TRBJ1-5, with D perhaps TRBD1 (5 bases). V was clipped by 0 bases and J by 7 bases, with 13 bases between them. Germline V gene data show CDR1 as ENHRY and CDR2 as SYGVKD. This CDR3 has 15 amino acids. Written as DNA, the CDR3 is TGTGCCATCAGTGAGTCGTTGCAGGGCCGGCAGCCCCAGCATTTT. Translation gives CAISESLQGRQPQHF.

The rearrangement joins TRBV28 to TRBJ1-2, with 8 bases identical to TRBD1. With V trimmed by 6 bases and J by 4 bases, 4 bases remained unmatched. CDR3 size: 13 residues. Germline V CDR1 and CDR2: MDHEN, SYDVKM. The CDR3 DNA is TGTGCCAGCAGGCCAGGGGGCGTCTATGGCTACACCTTC. Residues: CASRPGGVYGYTF.

The chain uses TRBV5-1 and TRBJ1-2; D not certain. Germline lookup yields CDR1 SGHRS and CDR2 YFSETQ. V dropped 2 bases and J dropped 2 bases, with 10 bases sitting between them. This CDR3 spans 14 amino acids. CDR3 sequence (DNA): TGCGCCAGCAGCTTAGTTGCAGCGAACTATGGCTACACCTTC. Its translation is CASSLVAANYGYTF.

This chain joins TRBV9 and TRBJ1-3; D gene uncertain. V was cut by 6 bases and J by 0 bases, with 10 bases left in between. The CDR3 runs 14 residues. The germline V gene has CDR1 SGDLS and CDR2 YYNGEE. In DNA, the CDR3 is TGTGCCAGCACCACTGAGGGCTCTGGAAACACCATATATTTT. It is translated as CASTTEGSGNTIYF.

The chain uses TRBV14 and TRBJ2-2; 7 nucleotides agree with TRBD1. The V segment lost 2 bases and the J segment 2 bases; nucleotides outside the gene matches: 8. Per the germline V gene, CDR1 is SGHDN and CDR2 is FVKESK. This CDR3 comprises 17 residues. CDR3 residues: CASSQRGQAINTGELFF. For the CDR3, the DNA is TGTGCCAGCAGCCAAAGAGGACAGGCGATAAACACCGGGGAGCTGTTTTTT.

This clone came up once. The chain combines TRBV6-5 with TRBJ2-2; 10 nucleotides line up with TRBD1. CDR3 length: 15 amino acids. CDR1 and CDR2 (germline): MNHEY, SVGAGI. After removal of 5 bases from V and 6 bases from J, the junction contained 6 bases not matched to a gene. CDR3 coding DNA: TGTGCCAGCAGTCCACTCGGACAGGGGGCCGGGGAGCTGTTTTTT. As protein: CASSPLGQGAGELFF.

The chain carries TRBV14 and TRBJ2-1; perhaps TRBD2 as D (5 bases). Trimming pared 3 bases from V and 2 bases from J, leaving 14 bases between. Germline V gene sequence: CDR1 SGHDN, CDR2 FVKESK. This CDR3 has 16 amino acids. The CDR3 nucleotides read TGTGCCAGCAGCCATGAAGTGGGAGCACCCTACAATGAGCAGTTCTTC. Protein sequence: CASSHEVGAPYNEQFF.

The rearrangement joins TRBV5-1 to TRBJ2-5, with 11 nucleotides matching TRBD2. Trimming removed 2 bases from V and 3 bases from J; junction bases left unmatched: 0. This CDR3 has 14 residues. From germline, CDR1 is SGHRS and CDR2 YFSETQ. CDR3 DNA: TGCGCCAGCAGCTTACTAGCGGGGGAAGAGACCCAGTACTTC. It translates to CASSLLAGEETQYF.

The chain is built from TRBV2 and TRBJ2-1, with 11 bases that match TRBD2. This CDR3 is 17 amino acids long. Trimming took 3 bases from V and 6 from J; bases not matched to a gene: 10. Germline V lookup: CDR1 SNHLY, CDR2 FYNNEI. The CDR3 DNA sequence: TGTGCCAGCAGTGATCCTTACGGGACTAGCGGCAGCAATGAGCAGTTCTTC. Amino acid sequence: CASSDPYGTSGSNEQFF.

V usage is TRBV30 and J usage is TRBJ2-1; 11 positions agree with TRBD2. Germline V gives CDR1 GTSNPN, CDR2 SVGIG (reference sequence). The J segment lost 7 bases and the V segment lost 0 bases, leaving 14 bases of the junction unmatched. The CDR3 is 18 residues long. CDR3 residues: CAWSVQLAFRTSGNEQFF. DNA of the CDR3: TGTGCCTGGAGTGTACAGTTGGCGTTTCGGACTAGCGGGAATGAGCAGTTCTTC.

This chain joins TRBV28 and TRBJ2-7; the match to TRBD1 covers 8 bases. The ends lost 3 bases at V and 1 base at J; junction bases unmatched: 8. The CDR3 is made up of 16 amino acids. Per the germline V gene, CDR1 is MDHEN and CDR2 is SYDVKM. In DNA form, the CDR3 reads TGTGCCAGCAGTTTGTCGGCAGGGGGCCCTTCCTACGAGCAGTACTTC. Amino acids: CASSLSAGGPSYEQYF.

This chain joins TRBV6-6 and TRBJ1-3, with TRBD1 matching 12 bases. Germline V gene lookup returns CDR1 MNHNY and CDR2 SVGAGI (reference sequence). After removal of 4 bases from V and 7 bases from J, the junction contained 8 bases not matched to a gene. The CDR3 length is 16 residues. The chain's CDR3 is CASSFSGTGGGNTIYF. The CDR3 DNA reads as TGTGCCAGCAGTTTCTCCGGGACAGGGGGCGGGAACACCATATATTTT.

The rearrangement uses TRBV28 and TRBJ1-2, with D unresolved. There are 14 residues in the CDR3. V was trimmed by 2 bases and J by 4 bases, leaving 11 bases between them. Germline V gives CDR1 MDHEN, CDR2 SYDVKM. CDR3 sequence reads: CASSLRPAVYGYTF. The CDR3 bases are TGTGCCAGCAGTTTAAGGCCCGCGGTCTATGGCTACACCTTC.

The J gene is TRBJ1-1, the V gene TRBV6-6; D might be TRBD1 (6 bases). CDR3 length: 15 amino acids. From germline, CDR1 is MNHNY and CDR2 SVGAGI (reference sequence). The V end lost 10 bases, the J end lost 0 bases, and 18 bases lay between the germline ends. DNA of the CDR3: TGTGCCACTGGACAGTTACCGGTGTTGAACACTGAAGCTTTCTTT. Translated: CATGQLPVLNTEAFF.

Here the CDR3 DNA reads TGTGCCAGCTCACCACAATGGCAGGACTCCTACGAGCAGTACTTC. Translation gives CASSPQWQDSYEQYF. The chain has TRBV18 and TRBJ2-7; D unclear. V dropped 1 base and J dropped 0 bases, with 10 bases sitting between them. This CDR3 has 15 residues. Per germline, CDR1 KGHSH and CDR2 LQKENI.

The genes are TRBV10-1 and TRBJ2-7; maybe TRBD2 (6 bases). Trimming pared 5 bases from V and 4 bases from J, leaving 12 bases between. The CDR3 extends over 13 amino acids. Germline V gene lookup returns CDR1 WNHNN and CDR2 SYGVQD (reference sequence). DNA of the CDR3: TGCGCCAGCAGTACGGGAGAGGTTTACGAGCAGTACTTC. Translated, it gives CASSTGEVYEQYF.

CDR3 nucleotide sequence: TGCGCCAGCACGAGAATGACGCAGGACACTGAAGCTTTCTTT. It yields the protein CASTRMTQDTEAFF. This sequence joins TRBV5-1 and TRBJ1-1; unclear D gene. The germline V gene has CDR1 SGHRS and CDR2 YFSETQ. Deletions cut 6 bases from V and 3 bases from J, with 15 bases between. The length of the CDR3 is 14 residues.

In this sample, this clone turned up many times. The J gene is TRBJ1-2, the V gene TRBV20-1, with D maybe TRBD1 (5 bases). V lost 3 bases and J 2 bases, leaving 13 bases between the germline ends. The CDR3 runs 14 residues. Germline V CDR1 and CDR2: DFQATT, SNEGSKA (reference sequence). The chain's CDR3 is CSASVPPGNYGYTF. For the CDR3, the DNA is TGCAGTGCTAGTGTACCCCCAGGGAACTATGGCTACACCTTC.

The CDR3 DNA reads as TGTGCCAGTAGCTACAGGGGTGAGACCCAGTACTTC. It yields the protein CASSYRGETQYF. The chain recombines TRBV19 with TRBJ2-5; 7 bases agree with TRBD1. Per the germline V gene, CDR1 is LNHDA and CDR2 is SQIVND (reference sequence). This CDR3 is 12 amino acids long. Trimming at V came to 6 bases and at J to 5 bases, leaving 3 bases not matched to a gene. The complete variable domain, with remaining parts taken from reference TRBV19 and TRBJ2-5, reads DGGITQSPKYLFRKEGQNVTLSCEQNLNHDAMYWYRQDPGQGLRLIYYSQIVNDFQKGDIAEGYSVSREKKESFPLTVTSAQKNPTAFYLCASSYRGETQYFGPGTRLLVL.

The rearrangement joins TRBV27 to TRBJ2-7; 8 positions match TRBD2. The CDR3 is made up of 14 amino acids. In germline, CDR1 is MNHEY, CDR2 SMNVEV (reference sequence). J gave up 1 base and V 6 bases, and 5 bases lay outside the gene matches. CDR3 nucleotide sequence: TGTGCCAGCAGGTTAGCGGGATCATCCTACGAGCAGTACTTC. Translating it yields CASRLAGSSYEQYF.

The chain joins TRBV27 to TRBJ2-1; no definite D call. V lost 5 bases and J 2 bases, leaving 16 bases between the germline ends. This CDR3 has 16 amino acids. Germline CDR1 and CDR2: MNHEY and SMNVEV (reference sequence). CDR3 loop: CASSPDMIPTYNEQFF. For the CDR3, the DNA is TGTGCCAGCAGTCCCGACATGATACCGACCTACAATGAGCAGTTCTTC.

The genes are TRBV19 and TRBJ1-3, with a tentative D call TRBD1 (5 bases). Germline CDR1 reads LNHDA; CDR2 reads SQIVND (reference sequence). Trimming cost V 2 bases and J 0 bases, with 17 bases left between them. The CDR3 has 18 amino acids. The CDR3 here is CASSILRGAVFSGNTIYF. The CDR3 nucleotides are TGTGCCAGTAGTATACTCCGCGGGGCAGTGTTCTCTGGAAACACCATATATTTT.

The J gene is TRBJ2-1, the V gene TRBV19; 9 nucleotides agree with TRBD2. CDR3 size: 15 residues. Germline loops: CDR1 LNHDA, CDR2 SQIVND (reference sequence). The V segment lost 7 bases and the J segment 3 bases; nucleotides outside the gene matches: 7. CDR3 sequence (DNA): TGTGCCAGTACCATGACTAGCGGACGCTACAATGAGCAGTTCTTC. As protein: CASTMTSGRYNEQFF.